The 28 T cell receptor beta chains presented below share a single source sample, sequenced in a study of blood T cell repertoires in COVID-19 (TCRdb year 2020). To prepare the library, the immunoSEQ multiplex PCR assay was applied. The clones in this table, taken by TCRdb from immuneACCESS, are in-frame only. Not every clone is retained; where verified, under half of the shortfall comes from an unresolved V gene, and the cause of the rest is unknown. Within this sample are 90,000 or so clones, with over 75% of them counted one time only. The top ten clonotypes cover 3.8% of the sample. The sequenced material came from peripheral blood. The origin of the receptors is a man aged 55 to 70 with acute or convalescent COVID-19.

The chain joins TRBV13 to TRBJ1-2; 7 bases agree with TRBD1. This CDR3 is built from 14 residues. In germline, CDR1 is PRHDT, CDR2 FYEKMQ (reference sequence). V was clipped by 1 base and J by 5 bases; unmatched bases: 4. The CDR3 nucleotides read TGTGCCAGCAGCTTAGCTGACAGGGCTTATGGCTACACCTTC. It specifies CASSLADRAYGYTF.

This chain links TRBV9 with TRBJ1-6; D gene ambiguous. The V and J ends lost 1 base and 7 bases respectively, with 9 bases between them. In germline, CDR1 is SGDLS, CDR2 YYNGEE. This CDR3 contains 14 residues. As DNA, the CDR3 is TGTGCCAGCAGCGTATCAGGTACCAATTCACCCCTCCACTTT. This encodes CASSVSGTNSPLHF. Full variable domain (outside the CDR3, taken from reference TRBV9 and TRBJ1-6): DSGVTQTPKHLITATGQRVTLRCSPRSGDLSVYWYQQSLDQGLQFLIQYYNGEERAKGNILERFSAQQFPDLHSELNLSSLELGDSALYFCASSVSGTNSPLHFGNGTRLTVT.

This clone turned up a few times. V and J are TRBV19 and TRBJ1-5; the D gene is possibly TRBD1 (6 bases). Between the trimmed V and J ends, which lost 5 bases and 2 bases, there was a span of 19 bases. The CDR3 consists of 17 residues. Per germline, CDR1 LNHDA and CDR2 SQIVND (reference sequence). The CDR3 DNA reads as TGTGCCAGTAGTTCTATTAAAGCAGGGGTTCGCAATCAGCCCCAGCATTTT. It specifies CASSSIKAGVRNQPQHF. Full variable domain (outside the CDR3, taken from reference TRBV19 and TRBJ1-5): DGGITQSPKYLFRKEGQNVTLSCEQNLNHDAMYWYRQDPGQGLRLIYYSQIVNDFQKGDIAEGYSVSREKKESFPLTVTSAQKNPTAFYLCASSSIKAGVRNQPQHFGDGTRLSIL.

The CDR3 DNA reads as TGTGCCAGCAGCCAAGATTCGCGTACGCAGTATTTT. Translating gives CASSQDSRTQYF. This sequence joins TRBV14 and TRBJ2-3; D unresolved. Trimming shortened V by 0 bases and J by 8 bases, and 6 bases separated the two germline ends. Germline-derived CDR1 and CDR2 are SGHDN and FVKESK. The CDR3 runs to 12 residues.

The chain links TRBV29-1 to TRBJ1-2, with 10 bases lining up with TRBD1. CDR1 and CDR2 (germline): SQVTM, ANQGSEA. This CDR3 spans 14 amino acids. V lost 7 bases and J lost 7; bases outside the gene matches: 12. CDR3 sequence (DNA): TGCAGCGCTGACCCGGGACAGGGGTTCGGTGGCTACACCTTC. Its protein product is CSADPGQGFGGYTF.

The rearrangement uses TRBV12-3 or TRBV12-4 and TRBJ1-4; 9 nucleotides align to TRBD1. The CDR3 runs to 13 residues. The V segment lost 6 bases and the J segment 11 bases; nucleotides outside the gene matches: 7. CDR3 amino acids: CASSQGTGRKLFF. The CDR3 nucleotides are TGTGCCAGCAGCCAGGGGACAGGGCGCAAACTGTTTTTT.

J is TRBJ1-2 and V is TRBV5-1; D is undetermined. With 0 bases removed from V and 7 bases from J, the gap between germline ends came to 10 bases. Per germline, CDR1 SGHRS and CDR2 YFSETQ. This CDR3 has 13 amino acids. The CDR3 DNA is TGCGCCAGCAGCTTGGCCACCCTGCGTGGCTACACCTTC. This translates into CASSLATLRGYTF. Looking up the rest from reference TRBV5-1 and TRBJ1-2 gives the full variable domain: KAGVTQTPRYLIKTRGQQVTLSCSPISGHRSVSWYQQTPGQGLQFLFEYFSETQRNKGNFPGRFSGRQFSNSRSEMNVSTLELGDSALYLCASSLATLRGYTFGSGTRLTVV.

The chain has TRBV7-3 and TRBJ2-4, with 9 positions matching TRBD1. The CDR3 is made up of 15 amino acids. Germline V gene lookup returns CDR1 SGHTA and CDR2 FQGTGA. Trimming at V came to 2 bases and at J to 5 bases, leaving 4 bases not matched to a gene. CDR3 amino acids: CASSLGGQGQNIQYF. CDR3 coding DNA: TGTGCCAGCAGCTTAGGGGGACAGGGTCAAAACATTCAGTACTTC.

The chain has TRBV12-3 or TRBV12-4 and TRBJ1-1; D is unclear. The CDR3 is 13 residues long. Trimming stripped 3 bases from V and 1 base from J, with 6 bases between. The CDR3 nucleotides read TGTGCCAGCAGTTTTTCAGGGAACACTGAAGCTTTCTTT. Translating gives CASSFSGNTEAFF.

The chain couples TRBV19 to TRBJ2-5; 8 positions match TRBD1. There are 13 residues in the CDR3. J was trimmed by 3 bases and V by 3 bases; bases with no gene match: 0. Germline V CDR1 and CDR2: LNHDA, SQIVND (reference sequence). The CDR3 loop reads CASSMDREETQYF. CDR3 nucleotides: TGTGCCAGTAGTATGGACAGGGAAGAGACCCAGTACTTC. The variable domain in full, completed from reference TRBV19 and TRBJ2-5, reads DGGITQSPKYLFRKEGQNVTLSCEQNLNHDAMYWYRQDPGQGLRLIYYSQIVNDFQKGDIAEGYSVSREKKESFPLTVTSAQKNPTAFYLCASSMDREETQYFGPGTRLLVL.

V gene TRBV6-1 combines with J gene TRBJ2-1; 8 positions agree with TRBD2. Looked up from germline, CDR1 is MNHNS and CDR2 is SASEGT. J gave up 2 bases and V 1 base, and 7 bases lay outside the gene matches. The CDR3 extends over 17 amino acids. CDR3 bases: TGTGCCAGCAGTGAAGGGTCAGGCGGGAGGACCTACAATGAGCAGTTCTTC. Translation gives CASSEGSGGRTYNEQFF.

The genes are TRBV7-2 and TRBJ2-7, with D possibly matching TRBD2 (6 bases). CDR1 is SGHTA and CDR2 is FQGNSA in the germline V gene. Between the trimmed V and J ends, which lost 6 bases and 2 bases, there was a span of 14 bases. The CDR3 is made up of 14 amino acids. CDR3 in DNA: TGTGCCAGCAGTCATCTAGCGTTAGCCTACGAGCAGTACTTC. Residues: CASSHLALAYEQYF.

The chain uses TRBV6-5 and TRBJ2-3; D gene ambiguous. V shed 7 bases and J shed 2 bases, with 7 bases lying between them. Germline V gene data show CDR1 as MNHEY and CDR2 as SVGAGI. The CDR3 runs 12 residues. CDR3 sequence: CASKRITDTQYF. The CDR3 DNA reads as TGTGCCAGCAAGAGGATCACAGATACGCAGTATTTT.

The CDR3 spells CATNRGQGIYEQYF. The DNA of the CDR3 is TGTGCCACCAACCGCGGACAGGGAATCTACGAGCAGTACTTC. The chain couples TRBV10-3 to TRBJ2-7; 8 nucleotides line up with TRBD1. The length of the CDR3 is 14 residues. J lost 3 bases, V lost 10 bases, and 11 bases had no gene match. Germline CDR1 and CDR2: ENHRY and SYGVKD.

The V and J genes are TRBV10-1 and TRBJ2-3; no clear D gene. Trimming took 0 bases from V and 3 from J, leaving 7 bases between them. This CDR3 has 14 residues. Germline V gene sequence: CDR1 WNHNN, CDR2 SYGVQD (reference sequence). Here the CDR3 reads CASSESHITDTQYF. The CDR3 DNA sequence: TGCGCCAGCAGTGAGTCGCACATTACAGATACGCAGTATTTT.

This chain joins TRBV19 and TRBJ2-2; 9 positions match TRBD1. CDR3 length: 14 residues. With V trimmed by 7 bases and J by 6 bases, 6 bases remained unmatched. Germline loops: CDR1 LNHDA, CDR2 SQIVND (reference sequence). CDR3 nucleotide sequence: TGTGCCAGTACCGGGACAGGGATCTCCGGGGAGCTGTTTTTT. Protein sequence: CASTGTGISGELFF.

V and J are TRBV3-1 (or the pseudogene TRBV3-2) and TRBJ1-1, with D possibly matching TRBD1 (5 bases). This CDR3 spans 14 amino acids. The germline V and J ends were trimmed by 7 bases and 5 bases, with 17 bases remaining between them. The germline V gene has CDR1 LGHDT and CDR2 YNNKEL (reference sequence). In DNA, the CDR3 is TGTGCCAGCAACTACAGGCTGCGGGGAACTGAAGCTTTCTTT. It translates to CASNYRLRGTEAFF.

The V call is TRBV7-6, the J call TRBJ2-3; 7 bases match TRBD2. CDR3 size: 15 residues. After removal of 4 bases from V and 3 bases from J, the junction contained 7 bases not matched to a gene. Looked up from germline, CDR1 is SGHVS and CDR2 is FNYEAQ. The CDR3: CASSWTRGPTDTQYF. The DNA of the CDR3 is TGTGCCAGCAGCTGGACTAGGGGCCCGACAGATACGCAGTATTTT.

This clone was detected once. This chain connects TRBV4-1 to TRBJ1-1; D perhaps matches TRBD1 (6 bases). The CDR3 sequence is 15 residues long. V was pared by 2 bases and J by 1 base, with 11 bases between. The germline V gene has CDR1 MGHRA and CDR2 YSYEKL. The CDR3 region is CASSQPDRKNTEAFF. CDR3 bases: TGCGCCAGCAGCCAACCAGACAGGAAGAACACTGAAGCTTTCTTT.

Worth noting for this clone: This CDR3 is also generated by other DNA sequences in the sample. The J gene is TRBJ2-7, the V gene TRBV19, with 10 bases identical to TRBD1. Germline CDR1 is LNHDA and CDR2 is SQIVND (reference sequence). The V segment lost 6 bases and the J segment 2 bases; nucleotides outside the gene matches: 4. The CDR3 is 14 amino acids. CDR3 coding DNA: TGTGCCAGTAGCACCGGGACAGGGGCCTACGAGCAGTACTTC. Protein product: CASSTGTGAYEQYF. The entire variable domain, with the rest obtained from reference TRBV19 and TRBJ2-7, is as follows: DGGITQSPKYLFRKEGQNVTLSCEQNLNHDAMYWYRQDPGQGLRLIYYSQIVNDFQKGDIAEGYSVSREKKESFPLTVTSAQKNPTAFYLCASSTGTGAYEQYFGPGTRLTVT.

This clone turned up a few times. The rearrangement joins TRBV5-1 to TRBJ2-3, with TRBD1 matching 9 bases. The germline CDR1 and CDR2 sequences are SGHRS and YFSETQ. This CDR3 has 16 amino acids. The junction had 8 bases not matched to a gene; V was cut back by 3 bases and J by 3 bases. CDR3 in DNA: TGCGCCAGCAGCTCACAACAGGGGGCGAGGACAGATACGCAGTATTTT. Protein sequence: CASSSQQGARTDTQYF.

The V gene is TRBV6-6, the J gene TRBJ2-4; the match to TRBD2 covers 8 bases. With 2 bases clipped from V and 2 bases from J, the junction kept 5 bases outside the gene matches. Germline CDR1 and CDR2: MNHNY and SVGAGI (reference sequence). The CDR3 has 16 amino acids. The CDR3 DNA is TGTGCCAGCAGTTACCGGGCGGGGGGAACCAAAAACATTCAGTACTTC. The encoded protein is CASSYRAGGTKNIQYF.

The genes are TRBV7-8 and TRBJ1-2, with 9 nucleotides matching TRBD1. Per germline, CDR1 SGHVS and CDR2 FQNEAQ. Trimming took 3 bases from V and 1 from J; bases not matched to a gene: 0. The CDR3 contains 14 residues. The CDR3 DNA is TGTGCCAGCAGCTTGGGACAGGGTAACTATGGCTACACCTTC. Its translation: CASSLGQGNYGYTF.

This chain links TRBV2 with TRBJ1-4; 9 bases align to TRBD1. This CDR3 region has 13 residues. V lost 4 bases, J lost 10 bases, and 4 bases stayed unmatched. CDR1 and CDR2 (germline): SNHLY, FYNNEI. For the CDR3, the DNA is TGTGCCAGCAGTGTACAGGGGGCGAGAAAACTGTTTTTT. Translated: CASSVQGARKLFF.

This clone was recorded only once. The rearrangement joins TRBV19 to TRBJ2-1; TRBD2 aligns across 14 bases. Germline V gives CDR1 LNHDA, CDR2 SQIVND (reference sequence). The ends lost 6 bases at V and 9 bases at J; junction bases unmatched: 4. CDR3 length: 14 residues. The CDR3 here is CASRGLAGEGEQFF. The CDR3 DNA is TGTGCCAGTAGGGGACTAGCGGGAGAGGGTGAGCAGTTCTTC.

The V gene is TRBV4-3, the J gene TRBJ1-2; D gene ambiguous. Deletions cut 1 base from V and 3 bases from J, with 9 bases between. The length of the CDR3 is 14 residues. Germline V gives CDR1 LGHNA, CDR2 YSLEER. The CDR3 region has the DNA TGCGCCAGCAGCCAAGGGGTCCGGGACTATGGCTACACCTTC. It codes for CASSQGVRDYGYTF.

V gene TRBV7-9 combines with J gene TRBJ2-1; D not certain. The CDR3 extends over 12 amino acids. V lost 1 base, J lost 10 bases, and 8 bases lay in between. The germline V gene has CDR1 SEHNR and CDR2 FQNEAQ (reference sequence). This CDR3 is CASSLDRSEQFF. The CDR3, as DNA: TGTGCCAGCAGCTTAGATCGAAGCGAGCAGTTCTTC. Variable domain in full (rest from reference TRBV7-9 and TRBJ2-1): DTGVSQNPRHKITKRGQNVTFRCDPISEHNRLYWYRQTLGQGPEFLTYFQNEAQLEKSRLLSDRFSAERPKGSFSTLEIQRTEQGDSAMYLCASSLDRSEQFFGPGTRLTVL.

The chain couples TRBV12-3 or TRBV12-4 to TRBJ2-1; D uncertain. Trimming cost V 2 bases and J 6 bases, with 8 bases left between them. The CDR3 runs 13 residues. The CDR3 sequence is CASSLTVLNEQFF. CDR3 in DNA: TGTGCCAGCAGTTTAACCGTACTCAATGAGCAGTTCTTC.